What follows are 10 T cell receptor beta chains derived from one specimen sequenced in a study of blood T cell repertoires in COVID-19. The assay was immunoSEQ multiplex PCR, and TCRdb's table has in-frame clones only and misses some. The sample yields 15,000 to 20,000 clones, roughly 88% seen once. Sequenced material: peripheral blood. Receptors were obtained from a human donor in a cohort sampled during active COVID-19.

This clone was observed a single time. The rearrangement uses TRBV6-6 and TRBJ2-5; TRBD2 matches 9 bases. Unmatched junction bases numbered 13, after V lost 9 bases and J lost 5 bases. From germline, CDR1 is MNHNY and CDR2 SVGAGI (reference sequence). There are 15 residues in the CDR3. The CDR3 loop reads CASAGERGEEETQYF. The CDR3, as DNA: TGTGCCAGTGCAGGGGAGCGGGGGGAGGAGGAGACCCAGTACTTC.

The chain recombines TRBV6-2 or TRBV6-3 with TRBJ2-7; 10 bases are shared with TRBD2. J gave up 3 bases and V 2 bases, and 7 bases lay outside the gene matches. CDR1 MNHEY and CDR2 SVGEGT come from the germline V gene. The CDR3 totals 16 residues. Here the CDR3 DNA reads TGTGCCAGCAGTTACCGGCCTAGCGGGGGCCTCTACGAGCAGTACTTC. Translated, it gives CASSYRPSGGLYEQYF.

This clone showed up just once. Here the CDR3 reads CASSEIGTGKSDTQYF. The CDR3 DNA sequence: TGTGCCAGCAGTGAAATCGGGACAGGGAAATCAGATACGCAGTATTTT. The chain employs TRBV2 and TRBJ2-3, with TRBD1 matching 9 bases. The CDR3 has 16 residues. With 2 bases clipped from V and 4 bases from J, the junction kept 7 bases outside the gene matches. Germline values: CDR1 SNHLY, CDR2 FYNNEI.

CDR3 residues: CASSLTSTGYTGELFF. CDR3 sequence (DNA): TGTGCCAGCAGCTTAACGTCTACAGGTTACACCGGGGAGCTGTTTTTT. The gene calls are TRBV7-3 and TRBJ2-2; D is perhaps TRBD1 (5 bases). The germline V and J ends were trimmed by 0 bases and 3 bases, with 11 bases remaining between them. Per germline, CDR1 SGHTA and CDR2 FQGTGA. This CDR3 contains 16 residues.

This rearrangement joins TRBV4-3 to TRBJ1-2; perhaps TRBD1 as D (5 bases). The CDR3 spans 15 residues. V dropped 1 base and J dropped 3 bases, with 12 bases sitting between them. Per germline, CDR1 LGHNA and CDR2 YSLEER. CDR3 nucleotides: TGCGCCAGCAGCCAAGGTCGTACAGGCTACTATGGCTACACCTTC. Its translation is CASSQGRTGYYGYTF.

The chain recombines TRBV7-6 with TRBJ2-1, with no clear D. Germline CDR1 reads SGHVS; CDR2 reads FNYEAQ. The CDR3 spans 15 residues. V lost 2 bases to trimming and J lost 0 bases, with 8 bases between them. Here the CDR3 reads CASSLWATSYNEQFF. The CDR3, as DNA: TGTGCCAGCAGCTTATGGGCTACCTCCTACAATGAGCAGTTCTTC.

The chain couples TRBV6-6 to TRBJ2-7, with a tentative D call TRBD2 (5 bases). The CDR3 runs to 14 residues. V lost 5 bases and J 0 bases, leaving 11 bases between the germline ends. CDR1 and CDR2 from the germline V gene are MNHNY and SVGAGI (reference sequence). CDR3 sequence (DNA): TGTGCCAGCAGTCAAGCGGAAAGCTCCTACGAGCAGTACTTC. Translating gives CASSQAESSYEQYF.

V is TRBV4-1 and J is TRBJ2-7; 10 bases agree with TRBD2. V lost 4 bases to trimming and J lost 2 bases; unmatched junction nucleotides: 5. The length of the CDR3 is 15 residues. The germline CDR1 and CDR2 sequences are MGHRA and YSYEKL. CDR3 nucleotides: TGCGCCAGCAGCCTCCGGCTAGCGGGGGCCTACGAGCAGTACTTC. Translation gives CASSLRLAGAYEQYF.

This rearrangement joins TRBV12-3 or TRBV12-4 to TRBJ1-3; D remains unclear. The CDR3 runs 13 residues. Between the trimmed V and J ends, which lost 5 bases and 0 bases, there was a span of 5 bases. CDR3 sequence: CASSVSSGNTIYF. The CDR3 DNA reads as TGTGCCAGCAGTGTTAGCTCTGGAAACACCATATATTTT.

The V call is TRBV7-9, the J call TRBJ1-6, with D unclear. Germline loops: CDR1 SEHNR, CDR2 FQNEAQ (reference sequence). The CDR3 is made up of 15 amino acids. V shed 6 bases and J shed 0 bases, with 9 bases lying between them. The CDR3 sequence: CASSIGSSYNSPLHF. CDR3 sequence (DNA): TGTGCCAGCAGTATTGGTAGCTCCTATAATTCACCCCTCCACTTT.